This passage covers 27 T cell receptor beta chains from one sample sequenced in a study of OX40 agonist ivuxolimab in advanced cancers. TCRdb's table, derived via immunoSEQ multiplex PCR, lists solely in-frame clones and lacks some. The table includes about 48,000 clones, approximately 85% detected once. Material: CD4+ or CD8+ T cells sorted from blood, obtained in a trial of the OX40 agonist ivuxolimab. The receptors shown here come from an adult with an advanced solid tumor such as melanoma, head and neck, liver or kidney cancer.

As to this clone: Compared with germline, one end of the junction differs, possibly owing to a read error. This specimen includes other DNA sequences encoding the same CDR3. The genes are TRBV5-1 and TRBJ2-7, with 11 nucleotides matching TRBD2. This CDR3 is 17 amino acids long. From germline, CDR1 is SGHRS and CDR2 YFSETQ. As DNA, the CDR3 is TGCGCTAGCAGCTTGGGGCCTCCGGGACTAGCGGCGTACGAGCAGTACTTC. Protein sequence: CASSLGPPGLAAYEQYF.

This clone is deemed medium-sized. J is TRBJ1-1 and V is TRBV5-1; TRBD1 agrees at 10 bases. Unmatched junction bases numbered 3, after V lost 0 bases and J lost 10 bases. Germline assignment: CDR1 SGHRS and CDR2 YFSETQ. The CDR3 totals 13 residues. The CDR3 loop is CASSLGDRGTAFF. CDR3 nucleotides: TGCGCCAGCAGCTTGGGGGACAGGGGTACAGCTTTCTTT. Together with reference TRBV5-1 and TRBJ1-1, the CDR3 gives the full variable domain: KAGVTQTPRYLIKTRGQQVTLSCSPISGHRSVSWYQQTPGQGLQFLFEYFSETQRNKGNFPGRFSGRQFSNSRSEMNVSTLELGDSALYLCASSLGDRGTAFFGQGTRLTVV.

The chain couples TRBV2 to TRBJ1-5; D is ambiguous. Trimming took 5 bases from V and 3 from J, leaving 11 bases between them. Germline assignment: CDR1 SNHLY and CDR2 FYNNEI. CDR3 length: 14 amino acids. This CDR3 reads CASSSMIDNQPQHF. In DNA, the CDR3 is TGTGCCAGCAGTAGCATGATTGACAATCAGCCCCAGCATTTT.

The chain carries TRBV5-4 and TRBJ2-1; the D is unclear. The germline V gene encodes CDR1 SGHNT and CDR2 YYREEE (reference sequence). This CDR3 is built from 16 residues. V lost 7 bases and J lost 0, with 17 bases in between. CDR3 region: CASLDRSGSSYNEQFF. CDR3 bases: TGTGCCAGCTTAGACCGATCAGGCAGCTCCTACAATGAGCAGTTCTTC.

The chain is built from TRBV29-1 and TRBJ2-2, with D uncertain. With 4 bases removed from V and 1 base from J, the gap between germline ends came to 4 bases. This CDR3 contains 12 residues. The V gene's germline CDR1 is SQVTM and CDR2 ANQGSEA. The CDR3 DNA sequence: TGCAGCGTTGGCCTGAACACCGGGGAGCTGTTTTTT. Protein product: CSVGLNTGELFF.

The chain has TRBV11-3 and TRBJ2-7, with D possibly matching TRBD1 (5 bases). Trimming took off 1 base at V and 3 bases at J, with 7 bases between the two ends. The CDR3 covers 13 residues. The germline V gene has CDR1 SGHNT and CDR2 YENEEA. The CDR3 region is CASSLGGGYEQYF. The CDR3 DNA follows: TGTGCCAGCAGCTTAGGGGGCGGCTACGAGCAGTACTTC.

The chain employs TRBV7-9 and TRBJ2-7; D is perhaps TRBD1 (8 bases). V lost 1 base, J lost 2 bases, and 24 bases lay in between. The CDR3 is 19 residues long. Germline values: CDR1 SEHNR, CDR2 FQNEAQ (reference sequence). The CDR3 loop is CASSLGAGGSLADTYEQYF. In nucleotides, the CDR3 is TGTGCCAGCAGCTTAGGAGCAGGGGGCAGTCTAGCGGACACCTACGAGCAGTACTTC.

The chain uses TRBV19 and TRBJ1-2; 7 nucleotides agree with TRBD1. J gave up 5 bases and V 3 bases, and 9 bases lay outside the gene matches. This CDR3 has 15 amino acids. In germline, CDR1 is LNHDA, CDR2 SQIVND (reference sequence). CDR3 sequence (DNA): TGTGCCAGTAGTATGGACGGACAGGCGGGGTATGGCTACACCTTC. Translating it yields CASSMDGQAGYGYTF.

The rearrangement uses TRBV5-6 and TRBJ1-2, with 10 bases identical to TRBD1. The CDR3 is 14 amino acids. Germline V CDR1 and CDR2: SGHDT, YYEEEE. J gave up 7 bases and V 4 bases, and 7 bases lay outside the gene matches. The CDR3 here is CASSGTGASAGYTF. CDR3 bases: TGTGCCAGCAGCGGGACAGGGGCCTCAGCTGGCTACACCTTC.

The V call is TRBV30, the J call TRBJ1-2; D is unresolved. CDR3 length: 12 residues. Trimming took 2 bases from V and 0 from J, leaving 4 bases between them. Germline-derived CDR1 and CDR2 are GTSNPN and SVGIG (reference sequence). CDR3: CAWSRTNYGYTF. In DNA form, the CDR3 reads TGTGCCTGGAGTCGGACTAACTATGGCTACACCTTC.

The V and J genes are TRBV5-4 and TRBJ2-3, with 8 nucleotides matching TRBD2. V lost 3 bases to trimming and J lost 3 bases; unmatched junction nucleotides: 9. CDR3 length equals 16 residues. Per the germline V gene, CDR1 is SGHNT and CDR2 is YYREEE (reference sequence). CDR3 sequence reads: CASSSPGTSGTDTQYF. CDR3 DNA: TGTGCCAGCAGCTCCCCCGGGACTAGTGGGACAGATACGCAGTATTTT.

The V call is TRBV10-3, the J call TRBJ1-1, with a tentative D call TRBD1 (5 bases). V lost 5 bases to trimming and J lost 0 bases, with 13 bases between them. CDR3 length: 15 amino acids. In germline, CDR1 is ENHRY, CDR2 SYGVKD. DNA for the CDR3: TGTGCCATCAGTTTGAGCGGGGGGGTGAACACTGAAGCTTTCTTT. This gives the protein CAISLSGGVNTEAFF.

In this sample, this clone turned up once. This chain connects TRBV5-4 to TRBJ2-3, with 10 bases aligning to TRBD2. Trimming removed 7 bases from V and 6 bases from J; junction bases left unmatched: 11. The CDR3 runs 15 residues. Germline V gene sequence: CDR1 SGHNT, CDR2 YYREEE (reference sequence). CDR3 sequence: CASGLSSGSLDTQYF. CDR3 DNA sequence: TGTGCCAGCGGCCTCTCTAGCGGGAGTTTGGATACGCAGTATTTT.

The CDR3, as DNA: TGTGCCAGTACCGGGACAGGGCTCGGGGAGACCCAGTACTTC. As protein: CASTGTGLGETQYF. The chain employs TRBV19 and TRBJ2-5, with 9 positions matching TRBD1. V dropped 7 bases and J dropped 5; count of bases not matched to a gene: 8. This CDR3 region has 14 residues. The germline gives CDR1 LNHDA, CDR2 SQIVND (reference sequence).

The chain is built from TRBV5-4 and TRBJ2-3; no clear D. Germline assignment: CDR1 SGHNT and CDR2 YYREEE (reference sequence). CDR3 length: 13 residues. Deletions cut 4 bases from V and 8 bases from J, with 14 bases between. CDR3 loop: CASSPPPPGTQYF. DNA for the CDR3: TGTGCCAGCAGCCCCCCACCGCCGGGTACGCAGTATTTT.

The chain employs TRBV15 and TRBJ1-1; D may be TRBD1 (5 bases). The V gene lost 3 bases and the J gene lost 4 bases, with 9 bases spanning the gap. The CDR3 has 13 amino acids. Germline assignment: CDR1 LNHNV and CDR2 YYDKDF (reference sequence). The CDR3 DNA follows: TGTGCCACCAGCAGGGGGGAGGGCACTGAAGCTTTCTTT. Encoded protein: CATSRGEGTEAFF.

V usage is TRBV28 and J usage is TRBJ1-4; 8 bases map to TRBD1. Germline-derived CDR1 and CDR2 are MDHEN and SYDVKM. The CDR3 is 18 amino acids. Trimming cost V 4 bases and J 7 bases; bases outside gene matches: 17. For the CDR3, the DNA is TGTGCCAGCAGTTCACCCCAGGGGGCCGGGGTCGATAGTGAAAAACTGTTTTTT. Translated, it gives CASSSPQGAGVDSEKLFF.

The J gene is TRBJ2-6, the V gene TRBV5-8; tentative D call: TRBD2 (6 bases). Germline assignment: CDR1 SGHTS and CDR2 YDEGEE. V lost 4 bases and J 0 bases, leaving 14 bases between the germline ends. The CDR3 loop spans 17 amino acids. The DNA for the CDR3 is TGTGCCAGCAGCCCGGGGGTTATCTTCTCTGGGGCCAACGTCCTGACTTTC. The encoded protein is CASSPGVIFSGANVLTF. The full variable domain, completed using reference TRBV5-8 and TRBJ2-6, is EAGVTQSPTHLIKTRGQQATLRCSPISGHTSVYWYQQALGLGLQFLLWYDEGEERNRGNFPPRFSGRQFPNYSSELNVNALELEDSALYLCASSPGVIFSGANVLTFGAGSRLTVL.

The V and J genes are TRBV5-1 and TRBJ2-1, with 11 bases that match TRBD2. The V gene end was trimmed by 4 bases and the J gene end by 6 bases; junction bases not matched to a gene: 6. CDR1 is SGHRS, CDR2 YFSETQ, per germline. There are 15 residues in the CDR3. In DNA, the CDR3 is TGCGCCAGCAGCAAACTAGCGGGAGCCGCCAATGAGCAGTTCTTC. Translated: CASSKLAGAANEQFF.

This clone has a handful of counts. The genes are TRBV18 and TRBJ2-7; TRBD2 matches at 10 bases. Germline V CDR1 and CDR2: KGHSH, LQKENI. The CDR3 extends over 15 amino acids. Losses at the gene ends were 5 bases for V and 0 bases for J; bases not matched to a gene: 4. The CDR3 here is CASSASGSRSYEQYF. The CDR3 nucleotides are TGTGCCAGCTCAGCTAGCGGGAGCCGCTCCTACGAGCAGTACTTC. Variable domain in full (rest from reference TRBV18 and TRBJ2-7): NAGVMQNPRHLVRRRGQEARLRCSPMKGHSHVYWYRQLPEEGLKFMVYLQKENIIDESGMPKERFSAEFPKEGPSILRIQQVVRGDSAAYFCASSASGSRSYEQYFGPGTRLTVT.

The rearrangement uses TRBV7-2 and TRBJ2-1; weak D call: TRBD1 (5 bases). Germline CDR1 SGHTA, CDR2 FQGNSA. Trimming shortened V by 4 bases and J by 10 bases, and 8 bases separated the two germline ends. The CDR3 consists of 11 residues. The chain's CDR3 is CASSSGPEQFF. The CDR3 nucleotides read TGTGCCAGCAGCTCAGGGCCCGAGCAGTTCTTC.

CDR3 nucleotides: TGTGCCAGCGGGAGGGGGCAGGGGAACACCGGGGAGCTGTTTTTT. Translation gives CASGRGQGNTGELFF. This chain uses TRBV27 with TRBJ2-2; D might be TRBD1 or TRBD2, each matching 7 bases. V was trimmed by 8 bases and J by 1 base, leaving 14 bases between them. The CDR3 consists of 15 residues. The germline V gene has CDR1 MNHEY and CDR2 SMNVEV (reference sequence).

This chain joins TRBV10-3 and TRBJ2-7; TRBD1 might be the D (6 bases). The V end was cut by 6 bases, the J end by 3 bases, with 27 bases between. Germline V gene data show CDR1 as ENHRY and CDR2 as SYGVKD. CDR3 size: 18 residues. CDR3 nucleotide sequence: TGTGCCATCAGACCCAACCCGGGACAAATAAGGGCCAACTACGAGCAGTACTTC. Translated: CAIRPNPGQIRANYEQYF.

The chain combines TRBV27 with TRBJ1-4, with D unresolved. The CDR3 totals 17 residues. Germline CDR1 and CDR2: MNHEY and SMNVEV (reference sequence). The V gene lost 2 bases and the J gene lost 4 bases, with 17 bases spanning the gap. CDR3 loop: CASSLEGSGRGNEKLFF. The CDR3 DNA is TGTGCCAGCAGTTTAGAGGGCAGCGGGCGTGGTAATGAAAAACTGTTTTTT.

This rearrangement joins TRBV10-3 to TRBJ2-5, with D uncertain. The CDR3 sequence is 13 residues long. CDR1 is ENHRY, CDR2 SYGVKD, per germline. The germline V and J ends were trimmed by 6 bases and 2 bases, with 10 bases remaining between them. CDR3 nucleotides: TGTGCCATCAGGGCTGACCAGCAAGAGACCCAGTACTTC. Its protein product is CAIRADQQETQYF.

The J gene is TRBJ2-7, the V gene TRBV5-6; 7 nucleotides line up with TRBD1. With V trimmed by 2 bases and J by 4 bases, 6 bases remained unmatched. This CDR3 is 14 amino acids long. Germline V gene data show CDR1 as SGHDT and CDR2 as YYEEEE. CDR3 amino acids: CASSLKGQKYEQYF. The CDR3, as DNA: TGTGCCAGCAGCTTAAAGGGACAGAAGTACGAGCAGTACTTC.

CDR3 DNA: TGTGCCAGCAGCGTAGATCACAGAAAGGAAAAACTGTTTTTT. Amino acids: CASSVDHRKEKLFF. This chain links TRBV9 with TRBJ1-4; D call uncertain. Between the trimmed V and J ends, which lost 0 bases and 8 bases, there was a span of 11 bases. CDR3 length: 14 residues. The germline gives CDR1 SGDLS, CDR2 YYNGEE.